This T cell receptor (beta chain) derives from a study of beta chain features in type 1 diabetes. Study results and limitations: Healthy donors had naive, central memory and Treg TCRB repertoires that appeared less similar than those seen among patients.

CDR1 is MDHEN, CDR2 SYDVKM, per germline. V was clipped by 7 bases and J by 0 bases; unmatched bases: 4. The CDR3 runs to 14 residues. Sequencing targeted expressed TCRB transcripts, as all isolated RNA had been reverse transcribed. Libraries were prepared by immunoSEQ multiplex PCR; TCRdb keeps only in-frame clonotypes and omits some of them. This sample has approximately 150,000 clones; about 10% occur once, and the top ten carry roughly 1.4%. This clone has only a few counts. Its specificity is not known. The clonotype originates from a man aged 18-30 years in good health. The chain is built from TRBV28 and TRBJ2-7, with 9 bases lining up with TRBD1. The specimen was naive CD4+ T cells from blood. DNA of the CDR3: TGTGCCAGCACAAGGACAGGGGCCTCCTACGAGCAGTACTTC. As protein: CASTRTGASYEQYF.